This T cell receptor beta chain was recovered during a study of neoadjuvant anti-PD-1 for oral cavity cancer. This clone is medium-sized within its sample. The time point: after neoadjuvant nivolumab, at surgical resection. Assay: immunoSEQ multiplex PCR; the TCRdb copy retains only in-frame clones and omits some. Of over 20,000 clones listed, 26% were seen once; the top ten hold 16%. V lost 6 bases to trimming and J lost 7 bases; unmatched junction nucleotides: 11. The germline CDR1 and CDR2 sequences are SNHLY and FYNNEI. The CDR3 runs to 15 residues. The chain uses TRBV2 and TRBJ2-2; 7 bases map to TRBD1. Specimen: tumor tissue, collected after nivolumab (anti-PD-1) treatment. This TCR was recovered from a person between 35 and 79 years old with oral cavity squamous cell carcinoma. The CDR3 protein is CASRRPGQTDGELFF. CDR3 nucleotide sequence: TGTGCCAGCAGAAGGCCGGGACAGACAGACGGGGAGCTGTTTTTT. The full variable domain, in which reference TRBV2 and TRBJ2-2 provide the parts outside the CDR3, is EPEVTQTPSHQVTQMGQEVILRCVPISNHLYFYWYRQILGQKVEFLVSFYNNEISEKSEIFDDQFSVERPDGSNFTLKIRSTKLEDSAMYFCASRRPGQTDGELFFGEGSRLTVL.